This is a list of T cell receptor beta chains from one sample in a study of early T cells in non-severe SARS-CoV-2 infection. TCRdb re-called the 5' RACE reads through MiXCR, storing one row per CDR3 protein. The sample holds some 98,000 distinct CDR3 sequences, about 11% seen once. The sequenced sample consisted of whole blood. The receptors come from an adult who was a healthcare worker with PCR-confirmed SARS-CoV-2 infection or an uninfected control (not recorded which). CDR3s include the opening cysteine and the closing phenylalanine or tryptophan.

j_call,v_call,cdr3_aa
TRBJ1-1,TRBV2,CASSYDTEAFF
TRBJ2-7,TRBV7-9,CASSRTGLRNYEQYF
TRBJ1-1,TRBV7-9,CASSLFEGATEAFF
TRBJ2-5,TRBV10-3,CAIRPGLHLPGTQYF
TRBJ2-4,TRBV2,CASLYLAKNIQYF
TRBJ1-2,TRBV7-9,CASSLIHREYGYTF
TRBJ2-1,TRBV25-1,CASSEYSSGSSYNEQFF
TRBJ2-5,TRBV29-1,CSVRNRDQETQYF
TRBJ1-1,TRBV6-6,CASSRTGGKEGEAFF
TRBJ1-1,TRBV4-1,CASSQVWLSSWRQEGTEAFF
TRBJ2-3,TRBV20-1,CSARDGAGDTDTQYF
TRBJ2-2,TRBV10-3,CAISEPKVGYNTGELFF
TRBJ2-1,TRBV5-6,CASSLMRLSGRGSYNEQFF
TRBJ2-1,TRBV24-1,CATSDLGQSSYNEQFF
TRBJ2-3,TRBV20-1,CSAAADSTDTQYF
TRBJ2-5,TRBV15,CATSTGASGGLRQETQYF
TRBJ2-1,TRBV5-8,CASSPTSGKYNEQFF
TRBJ1-6,TRBV4-1,CASSRVNSPLHF
TRBJ2-7,TRBV25-1,CATRGLAGYEQYF
TRBJ1-3,TRBV7-2,CASSLDGSSGNTIYF
TRBJ2-7,TRBV7-8,CASSPRFYGRDYEQYF
TRBJ1-2,TRBV15,CATSLGQARDYGYTF
TRBJ2-7,TRBV9,CASSVGGSSSYEQYF
TRBJ2-1,TRBV12-3/TRBV12-4,CASKGLASYNEQFF
TRBJ2-7,TRBV7-9,CASSSRRGSSGPNEQYF
TRBJ2-3,TRBV20-1,CSARVGPGSGTGIPDTQYF
TRBJ1-1,TRBV4-1,CASSHPGQGLATTEAFF
TRBJ2-1,TRBV13,CASSLGGRREQFF
TRBJ1-2,TRBV7-8,CASSTPITQNYGYTF
TRBJ1-1,TRBV29-1,CSVAQTMNTEAFF
TRBJ2-2,TRBV20-1,CSASGEATGELFF
TRBJ2-7,TRBV7-6,CASSLDSLYEQYF
TRBJ1-2,TRBV2,CASSSDRGDYGYTF
TRBJ2-6,TRBV11-3,CASSSGSLFSGANVLTF
TRBJ2-7,TRBV11-3,CASSQTGTGTSYEQYF
TRBJ1-2,TRBV12-3/TRBV12-4,CATKGGYGGYANYGYTF
TRBJ2-2,TRBV7-9,CASSFWQGAIGTGELFF
TRBJ1-2,TRBV18,CASSPAGKDYGYTF
TRBJ2-1,TRBV10-2,CASLPVAVYNEQFF
TRBJ1-2,TRBV2,CASSDWGYGYTF